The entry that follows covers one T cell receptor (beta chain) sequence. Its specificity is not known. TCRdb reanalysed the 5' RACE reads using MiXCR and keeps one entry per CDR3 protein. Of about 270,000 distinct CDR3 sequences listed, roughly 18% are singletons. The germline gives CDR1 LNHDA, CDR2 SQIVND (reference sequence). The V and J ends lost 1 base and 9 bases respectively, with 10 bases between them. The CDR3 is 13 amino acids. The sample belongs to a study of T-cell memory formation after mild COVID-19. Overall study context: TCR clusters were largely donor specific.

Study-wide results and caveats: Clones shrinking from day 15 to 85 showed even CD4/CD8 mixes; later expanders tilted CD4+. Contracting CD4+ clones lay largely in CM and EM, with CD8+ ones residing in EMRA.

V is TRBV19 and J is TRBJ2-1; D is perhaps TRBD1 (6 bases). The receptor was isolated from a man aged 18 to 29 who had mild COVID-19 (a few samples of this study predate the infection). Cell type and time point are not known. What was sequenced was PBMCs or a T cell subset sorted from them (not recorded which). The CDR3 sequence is CASSIALGGEQFF. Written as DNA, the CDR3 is TGTGCCAGTAGTATAGCGTTAGGGGGTGAGCAGTTCTTC.